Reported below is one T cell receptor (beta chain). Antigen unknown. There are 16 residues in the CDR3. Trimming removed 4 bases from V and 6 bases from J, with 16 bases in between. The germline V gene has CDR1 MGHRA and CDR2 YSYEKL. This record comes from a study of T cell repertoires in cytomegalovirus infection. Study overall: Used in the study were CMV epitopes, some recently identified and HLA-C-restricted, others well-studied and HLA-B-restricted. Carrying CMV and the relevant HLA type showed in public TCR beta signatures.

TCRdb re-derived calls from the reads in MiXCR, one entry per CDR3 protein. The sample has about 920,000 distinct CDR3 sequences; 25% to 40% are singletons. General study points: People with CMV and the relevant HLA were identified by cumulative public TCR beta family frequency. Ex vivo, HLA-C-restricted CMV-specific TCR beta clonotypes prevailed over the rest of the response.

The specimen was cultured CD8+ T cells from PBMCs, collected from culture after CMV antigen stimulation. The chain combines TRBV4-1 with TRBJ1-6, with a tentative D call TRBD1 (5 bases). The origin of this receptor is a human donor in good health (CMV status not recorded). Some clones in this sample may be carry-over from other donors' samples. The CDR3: CASSPREPTANSPLHF. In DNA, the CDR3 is TGCGCCAGCAGCCCCAGGGAGCCAACAGCTAATTCACCCCTCCACTTT.